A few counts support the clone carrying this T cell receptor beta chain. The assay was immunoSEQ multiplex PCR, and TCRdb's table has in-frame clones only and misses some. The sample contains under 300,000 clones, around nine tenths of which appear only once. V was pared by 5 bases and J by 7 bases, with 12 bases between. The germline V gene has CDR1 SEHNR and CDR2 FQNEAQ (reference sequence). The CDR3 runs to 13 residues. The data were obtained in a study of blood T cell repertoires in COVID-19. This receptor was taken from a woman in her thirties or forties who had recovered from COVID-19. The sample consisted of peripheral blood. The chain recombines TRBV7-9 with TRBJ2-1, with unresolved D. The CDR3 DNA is TGTGCCAGCAGCCTTGATCCCCGGAATGAGCAGTTCTTC. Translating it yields CASSLDPRNEQFF.